These T cell receptor beta chains were read from a single sample in a study of T-cell reconstitution after alpha-beta-depleted transplantation in children. TCRdb redid the calling of the PCR reads with MiXCR, one entry per CDR3 protein. The repertoire holds some 600,000 distinct CDR3 sequences, with approximately 12% as singletons. The sequencing used PBMCs, mostly from graft donor cells, collected 360 days after TCRalphabeta/CD19-depleted stem cell transplant. The receptor source for this set is a male patient between 5 and 17 years old who had a stem cell transplant for acute myeloid leukemia, so the T cells may come from the graft donor. CDR3s include the opening cysteine and the closing phenylalanine or tryptophan. D genes are given only for firm matches. For some rows the clone size is stated as once, few or many, or as a class when expanded; others skip it.

.,.,TRBV4-2,TRBJ2-3,TGTGCCAGCAGCCAAGTCCCCACCGTGCCTACGCAGTATTTT,CASSQVPTVPTQYF
TRBD2,.,TRBV20-1,TRBJ2-7,TGCAGTGCTAGAGACGGGAGGGCCTTTTACGAGCAGTACTTC,CSARDGRAFYEQYF
TRBD2,few,TRBV29-1,TRBJ2-7,TGCAGCGTCCTGGGACTAGCGGGAACCTACGAGCAGTACTTC,CSVLGLAGTYEQYF
.,few,TRBV9,TRBJ1-2,TGTGCCAGCAGCCCTTCCCCGGGGAATAGCTATGGCTACACCTTC,CASSPSPGNSYGYTF
.,.,TRBV29-1,TRBJ2-6,TGCAGCGCTGCCGGGGGAGGCTACGGGGCCAACGTCCTGACTTTC,CSAAGGGYGANVLTF
TRBD2,few,TRBV5-1,TRBJ2-5,TGCGCCAGCAGCCCCTCCTTGGGACTAGCGGGAAGCGGAGAGACCCAGTACTTC,CASSPSLGLAGSGETQYF
TRBD2,few,TRBV7-2,TRBJ2-2,TGTGCCAGCAGCTCCCATCATCTAGCGGGAGGGGGCACCGGGGAGCTGTTTTTT,CASSSHHLAGGGTGELFF
.,few,TRBV6-5,TRBJ2-1,TGTGCCAGCAGCTACGGACTCAACAATGAGCAGTTCTTC,CASSYGLNNEQFF
TRBD2,.,TRBV24-1,TRBJ2-1,TGTGCCACCAGCCCCGGCCTAGCGGGAGTTATCGGCAATGAGCAGTTCTTC,CATSPGLAGVIGNEQFF
TRBD2,.,TRBV18,TRBJ2-6,TGTGCCAGCTCACCACCGGGACTAGCCGAGCGCTCTGGGGCCAACGTCCTGACTTTC,CASSPPGLAERSGANVLTF
.,.,TRBV7-2,TRBJ2-2,TGTGCCAGCAGCTTAGGTAGTAGAGTAACCGGGGAGCTGTTTTTT,CASSLGSRVTGELFF
.,many,TRBV20-1,TRBJ2-7,TGCAGTGCTAGAGGGTTCGGCGACGAGCAGTACTTC,CSARGFGDEQYF
.,.,TRBV15,TRBJ2-2,TGTGCCACCAGCGCCGACCACTCCCGGACACAAAAGAACACCGGGGAGCTGTTTTTT,CATSADHSRTQKNTGELFF
.,few,TRBV18,TRBJ1-1,TGTGCCAGCTCACCTCGGACACTGAACACTGAAGCTTTCTTT,CASSPRTLNTEAFF
TRBD2,many,TRBV7-6,TRBJ2-2,TGTGCCAGCAGCTTAAGCGGGACGAACACCGGGGAGCTGTTTTTT,CASSLSGTNTGELFF
.,few,TRBV27,TRBJ2-1,TGTGCCAGCAGCCCCGGGGTAGTCGCCTACAATGAGCAGTTCTTC,CASSPGVVAYNEQFF
.,.,TRBV15,TRBJ1-6,TGTGCCACCAGGACTACACGTTGGGGGATAAATTCACCCCTCCACTTT,CATRTTRWGINSPLHF
.,.,TRBV21-1,TRBJ2-5,TGTGCCAGTAGGCTAGCGGGAGAGCGAGAGACCCAGTACTTC,CASRLAGERETQYF
.,many,TRBV28,TRBJ2-4,TGTGCCAGCAGTTTGGCGACAGCTGAGGGGGGAAACATTCAGTACTTC,CASSLATAEGGNIQYF
.,many,TRBV27,TRBJ2-1,TGTGCCAGCAGTTTAGGGTCAGCAGGGGGGTCCTACAATGAGCAGTTCTTC,CASSLGSAGGSYNEQFF
.,.,TRBV14,TRBJ1-1,TGTGCCAGCAGCCAAGTTGGTAGGGACTCCCGGAGGGCTTTCTTT,CASSQVGRDSRRAFF
.,few,TRBV28,TRBJ2-7,TGTGCCAGCAGTTCCCCCCTTTGGACCCGGTACGAGCAGTACTTC,CASSSPLWTRYEQYF
.,.,TRBV9,TRBJ2-7,TGTGCCAGCAGCGTAGGGGTGGGTCTACCCCCATCCTACGAGCAGTACTTC,CASSVGVGLPPSYEQYF
.,many,TRBV29-1,TRBJ2-1,TGCAGCATCAATGAGCAGTTCTTC,CSINEQFF
.,.,TRBV5-1,TRBJ2-1,TGCGCCAGCAGCTTGGGGTTAGGGTTAGGATACAATGAGCAGTTCTTC,CASSLGLGLGYNEQFF
TRBD1,.,TRBV5-1,TRBJ2-7,TGCGCCAGCAGCTGGGGCAAGGACAGGGGGCTCGAGCAGTACTTC,CASSWGKDRGLEQYF
TRBD2,few,TRBV13,TRBJ2-7,TGTGCCAGCAGCTTAGGGCCAGCGGGAGGTCCATACGAGCAGTACTTC,CASSLGPAGGPYEQYF
TRBD1,.,TRBV4-2,TRBJ2-7,TGTGCCAGCAGCCAAGTGGGACAGGGCACCTACGAGCAGTACTTC,CASSQVGQGTYEQYF
.,few,TRBV7-2,TRBJ2-1,TGTGCCAGCAGCTTAGAAGGACGTACCTACAATGAGCAGTTCTTC,CASSLEGRTYNEQFF
TRBD1,few,TRBV30,TRBJ2-1,TGTGCCTGGAGTCCGTACGCCACAGGGGCCGAGCAGTTCTTC,CAWSPYATGAEQFF
.,.,TRBV7-3,TRBJ1-5,TGTGCCAGCAGCTTAATTGCCCTCGAGCGGTACCATGAGCCCCAGCATTTT,CASSLIALERYHEPQHF
.,few,TRBV5-1,TRBJ2-3,TGCGCCAGCAGCTTGGGGTCCGGAGAGGGAGGACCCACAGATACGCAGTATTTT,CASSLGSGEGGPTDTQYF
TRBD2,.,TRBV9,TRBJ2-1,TGTGCCAGCAGCGTACCCGGACTAGCGGGCTGCAATGAGCAGTTCTTC,CASSVPGLAGCNEQFF
.,many,TRBV4-3,TRBJ2-3,TGCGCCAGCAGCCAAGATTTTGCAGGGCCCACAGATACGCAGTATTTT,CASSQDFAGPTDTQYF
TRBD1,.,TRBV20-1,TRBJ1-1,TGCAGTGCTCCCAAGACAGGGGCCACTGAAGCTTTCTTT,CSAPKTGATEAFF
TRBD2,.,TRBV20-1,TRBJ2-7,TGCAGTGCTAGAGAGCAAACTAGCGGGAGTTTCGACGAGCAGTACTTC,CSAREQTSGSFDEQYF